What follows are 24 T cell receptor beta chains derived from one specimen sequenced in a study of human T cells and chemical hapten exposure. TCRdb reanalysed the 5' RACE reads using MiXCR and keeps one entry per CDR3 protein. The data hold roughly 82,000 distinct CDR3 sequences, with more than 15% observed a single time. Unfractionated whole blood yielded the extracted total RNA. These TCRs come from a female donor in good health.

V is TRBV5-1 and J is TRBJ2-2; D unclear. Germline values: CDR1 SGHRS, CDR2 YFSETQ. The CDR3 has 13 amino acids. Trimming took 0 bases from V and 3 from J, leaving 3 bases between them. The CDR3 sequence is CASSLGHTGELFF. The CDR3 DNA follows: TGCGCCAGCAGCTTGGGCCACACCGGGGAGCTGTTTTTT.

This clonotype was found a few times. The J gene is TRBJ1-3, the V gene TRBV29-1; the match to TRBD1 covers 8 bases. V shed 8 bases, J shed 8 bases, and the junction held 20 bases outside the gene matches. Germline lookup yields CDR1 SQVTM and CDR2 ANQGSEA. CDR3 length: 16 amino acids. CDR3 protein: CSSRGQGLLISDTIYF. CDR3 in DNA: TGCAGCTCACGAGGACAGGGTCTGTTAATCTCGGACACCATATATTTT.

This clonotype has just a few counts. The CDR3 nucleotides are TGTGCCAGCAGCTTATGGTCCAGGGACAATGAGCAGTTCTTC. This gives the protein CASSLWSRDNEQFF. The V call is TRBV7-9, the J call TRBJ2-1; tentative D call: TRBD1 (5 bases). Deletions cut 2 bases from V and 5 bases from J, with 10 bases between. CDR1 and CDR2 (germline): SEHNR, FQNEAQ (reference sequence). This CDR3 has 14 amino acids.

The rearrangement links TRBV6-5 to TRBJ2-5; D is unclear. Germline CDR1 and CDR2: MNHEY and SVGAGI. This CDR3 region has 15 residues. V dropped 4 bases and J dropped 4 bases, with 16 bases sitting between them. In DNA form, the CDR3 reads TGTGCCAGCAGTTGGGCTGCGGCGGCGAGAGAGACCCAGTACTTC. It encodes CASSWAAAARETQYF.

This clonotype came up a few times. The chain couples TRBV28 to TRBJ1-1; 8 nucleotides line up with TRBD1. This CDR3 comprises 19 residues. Trimming cost V 6 bases and J 4 bases; bases outside gene matches: 22. CDR1 and CDR2 from the germline V gene are MDHEN and SYDVKM. This CDR3 reads CASSPPRQGMKVRGTEAFF. As DNA, the CDR3 is TGTGCCAGCAGCCCACCACGACAGGGGATGAAGGTTCGGGGCACTGAAGCTTTCTTT.

This clonotype has only a few counts. This chain joins TRBV27 and TRBJ2-7; D may be TRBD2 (5 bases). This CDR3 is built from 13 residues. Trimming took off 2 bases at V and 3 bases at J, with 8 bases between the two ends. Germline assignment: CDR1 MNHEY and CDR2 SMNVEV (reference sequence). The CDR3 DNA follows: TGTGCCAGCAGTTTACGTGAGGGCTACGAGCAGTACTTC. It translates to CASSLREGYEQYF.

This clonotype was picked up a small number of times. V gene TRBV6-5 combines with J gene TRBJ2-7; possibly TRBD2 for D (6 bases). CDR3 length: 16 residues. Germline loops: CDR1 MNHEY, CDR2 SVGAGI. V gave up 4 bases and J gave up 7 bases, with 23 bases separating them. As DNA, the CDR3 is TGTGCCAGCAGTTTCTTAATCGGGACTTTAATGGGGGAGCAGTACTTC. The encoded protein is CASSFLIGTLMGEQYF.

J is TRBJ1-6 and V is TRBV29-1, with TRBD1 matching over 8 bases. Germline-derived CDR1 and CDR2 are SQVTM and ANQGSEA. The CDR3 length is 13 residues. V dropped 6 bases and J dropped 8; count of bases not matched to a gene: 6. CDR3 region: CSVGQAGDSPLHF. CDR3 sequence (DNA): TGCAGCGTGGGACAGGCTGGCGATTCACCCCTCCACTTT.

V and J are TRBV7-2 and TRBJ2-7; perhaps TRBD2 as D (6 bases). Germline V gene data show CDR1 as SGHTA and CDR2 as FQGNSA. The CDR3 is 18 residues long. Trimming shortened V by 2 bases and J by 5 bases, and 25 bases separated the two germline ends. The CDR3 region has the DNA TGTGCCAGCAGCTTAAGCCCGACTAGTTATGCCTTCACTCACGAGCAGTACTTC. Residues: CASSLSPTSYAFTHEQYF.

This rearrangement joins TRBV6-2 or TRBV6-3 to TRBJ2-3, with 8 bases fitting TRBD2. The V gene's germline CDR1 is MNHEY and CDR2 SVGEGT. V trimming: 5 bases; J trimming: 1 base; junction bases outside the gene matches: 5. CDR3 length equals 15 residues. The chain's CDR3 is CASSGSGRGTDTQYF. The CDR3 coding sequence is TGTGCCAGCAGTGGGTCCGGGAGGGGCACAGATACGCAGTATTTT.

The gene calls are TRBV15 and TRBJ1-5, with no clear D. The V and J ends lost 5 bases and 1 base respectively, with 15 bases between them. CDR3 size: 16 residues. CDR1 LNHNV and CDR2 YYDKDF come from the germline V gene (reference sequence). CDR3 in amino acids: CATSGLPLGSNQPQHF. Here the CDR3 DNA reads TGTGCCACCAGCGGCCTACCCCTAGGGAGCAATCAGCCCCAGCATTTT.

This clonotype was seen a few times. This rearrangement joins TRBV30 to TRBJ2-4; D is tentatively TRBD1 or TRBD2 (5 bases each). The V end was cut by 2 bases, the J end by 8 bases, with 7 bases between. This CDR3 is built from 11 residues. Germline V CDR1 and CDR2: GTSNPN, SVGIG (reference sequence). The CDR3 DNA reads as TGTGCCTGGAGTCTGGGGGACATTCAGTACTTC. This gives the protein CAWSLGDIQYF.

The sample holds a few counts of this clonotype. V and J are TRBV20-1 and TRBJ2-2, with TRBD2 matching 11 bases. This CDR3 contains 16 residues. After removal of 2 bases from V and 5 bases from J, the junction contained 7 bases not matched to a gene. Germline V gives CDR1 DFQATT, CDR2 SNEGSKA (reference sequence). The CDR3 sequence is CSARSSTSGDTGELFF. In nucleotides, the CDR3 is TGCAGTGCTAGAAGTTCGACTAGCGGGGATACCGGGGAGCTGTTTTTT.

The chain combines TRBV13 with TRBJ2-1; 9 bases are shared with TRBD2. The CDR3 has 16 amino acids. V shed 5 bases, J shed 0 bases, and the junction held 5 bases outside the gene matches. The germline V gene encodes CDR1 PRHDT and CDR2 FYEKMQ (reference sequence). The CDR3 DNA sequence: TGTGCCAGCAGCCGTAGCGGGGGATACTCCTACAATGAGCAGTTCTTC. The encoded protein is CASSRSGGYSYNEQFF.

This clonotype was seen at least ten times. The chain combines TRBV3-1 with TRBJ2-5; D not certain. The CDR3 contains 14 residues. Per the germline V gene, CDR1 is LGHDT and CDR2 is YNNKEL (reference sequence). Trimming pared 5 bases from V and 7 bases from J, leaving 17 bases between. The CDR3 loop is CASSGRVSIGTQYF. CDR3 sequence (DNA): TGTGCCAGCAGCGGAAGGGTCTCGATCGGGACCCAGTACTTC.

Only a few counts were recorded for this clonotype. The chain recombines TRBV10-2 with TRBJ1-1; D not certain. Trimming took 8 bases from V and 1 from J, leaving 11 bases between them. The V gene's germline CDR1 is WSHSY and CDR2 SAAADI. There are 13 residues in the CDR3. Here the CDR3 reads CASPIDKNTEAFF. The CDR3 region has the DNA TGCGCCAGCCCAATCGACAAGAACACTGAAGCTTTCTTT.

This clonotype showed up just a few times. The chain has TRBV20-1 and TRBJ1-1; 8 bases align to TRBD1. CDR3 length: 12 residues. Germline-derived CDR1 and CDR2 are DFQATT and SNEGSKA (reference sequence). With 6 bases clipped from V and 6 bases from J, the junction kept 6 bases outside the gene matches. The CDR3 loop reads CSADGQGPEAFF. The DNA of the CDR3 is TGCAGTGCAGACGGACAGGGCCCTGAAGCTTTCTTT.

This clonotype was recorded a few times. The V call is TRBV6-1, the J call TRBJ2-5, with TRBD2 as a possible D gene (6 bases). Trimming took 8 bases from V and 1 from J, leaving 14 bases between them. This CDR3 contains 14 residues. Germline V lookup: CDR1 MNHNS, CDR2 SASEGT. The CDR3: CASAGLPLQETQYF. DNA of the CDR3: TGTGCCAGCGCGGGGCTACCTCTCCAAGAGACCCAGTACTTC.

The chain is built from TRBV30 and TRBJ2-1; 15 positions match TRBD2. The CDR3 sequence is 20 residues long. Looked up from germline, CDR1 is GTSNPN and CDR2 is SVGIG (reference sequence). The V and J ends lost 0 bases and 0 bases, in that order; junction bases with no gene match: 9. The CDR3 reads CAWSVLGLAGGLSSYNEQFF. In DNA, the CDR3 is TGTGCCTGGAGTGTACTCGGACTAGCGGGGGGGCTAAGCTCCTACAATGAGCAGTTCTTC.

This chain joins TRBV5-4 and TRBJ1-1; no clear D. The CDR3 runs to 13 residues. Trimming pared 4 bases from V and 4 bases from J, leaving 11 bases between. Germline V gives CDR1 SGHNT, CDR2 YYREEE (reference sequence). CDR3 residues: CASSLGRVTEAFF. The CDR3 nucleotides are TGTGCCAGCAGCCTTGGTAGGGTCACTGAAGCTTTCTTT.

The table lists this clonotype with many counts. V is TRBV2 and J is TRBJ2-3; D gene unclear. Trimming removed 2 bases at V and 4 bases at J, with 10 bases between. CDR3 size: 14 residues. Germline lookup yields CDR1 SNHLY and CDR2 FYNNEI. The CDR3 is CASSERRTSDTQYF. DNA for the CDR3: TGTGCCAGCAGTGAACGGCGGACCTCAGATACGCAGTATTTT.

This clonotype was observed at least ten times. This chain uses TRBV12-3 or TRBV12-4 with TRBJ2-5; 10 positions match TRBD1. This CDR3 comprises 14 residues. V lost 3 bases and J lost 4; bases outside the gene matches: 2. CDR3 residues: CASSLTGGGETQYF. CDR3 bases: TGTGCCAGCAGTTTGACAGGGGGCGGAGAGACCCAGTACTTC.

In its sample, this clonotype was seen many times. The rearrangement joins TRBV29-1 to TRBJ1-2; D is perhaps TRBD1 (5 bases). The CDR3 runs 14 residues. Germline CDR1 SQVTM, CDR2 ANQGSEA. V lost 3 bases to trimming and J lost 1 base, with 12 bases between them. The CDR3 sequence: CSVDPTDDNYGYTF. CDR3 in DNA: TGCAGCGTTGACCCGACAGACGATAACTATGGCTACACCTTC.

This clonotype was observed at least ten times. The chain couples TRBV29-1 to TRBJ1-1; 8 nucleotides agree with TRBD1. Germline V CDR1 and CDR2: SQVTM, ANQGSEA. The CDR3 contains 15 residues. Unmatched junction bases numbered 7, after V lost 3 bases and J lost 1 base. CDR3 sequence reads: CSVEGQEGWNTEAFF. The DNA for the CDR3 is TGCAGCGTTGAGGGACAGGAAGGGTGGAACACTGAAGCTTTCTTT. The variable domain in full, completed from reference TRBV29-1 and TRBJ1-1, reads SAVISQKPSRDICQRGTSLTIQCQVDSQVTMMFWYRQQPGQSLTLIATANQGSEATYESGFVIDKFPISRPNLTFSTLTVSNMSPEDSSIYLCSVEGQEGWNTEAFFGQGTRLTVV.